The rows below give T cell receptor beta chains drawn from one sample of a study of T cell repertoires in cytomegalovirus infection. The antigens these receptors bind are not known. TCRdb reprocessed the reads via MiXCR and lists one record per CDR3 protein. The sample has about 310,000 distinct CDR3 sequences; around 25% are singletons. Sequenced here: cultured PBMCs, sampled from culture after CMV antigen stimulation. The receptor source for this set is a human donor in good health (CMV status not recorded). Some clones in this sample may be carry-over from other donors' samples. CDR3s include the opening cysteine and the closing phenylalanine or tryptophan. A D gene is named only where the DNA matches it firmly. Expanded clones are given a class, and other clones once, few, many or no size at all.

J gene | clone size | D gene | V gene | CDR3 length | CDR3 DNA | CDR3 protein
TRBJ2-1 | few | NA | TRBV5-1 | 16 | TGCGCCAGCAGCTTAGGCAGTGCATACTCCTACAATGAGCAGTTCTTC | CASSLGSAYSYNEQFF
TRBJ2-2 | NA | TRBD2 | TRBV5-6 | 17 | TGTGCCAGCAGCCCGGAAATCGGACTAGCGGTAACCGGGGAGCTGTTTTTT | CASSPEIGLAVTGELFF
TRBJ2-5 | NA | NA | TRBV6-5 | 15 | TGTGCCAGCAGTTACTCGGGGCAGACCCAAGAGACCCAGTACTTC | CASSYSGQTQETQYF
TRBJ1-1 | NA | NA | TRBV3-1 | 14 | TGTGCCAGCAGCCAAGGTTATGGGAACACTGAAGCTTTCTTT | CASSQGYGNTEAFF
TRBJ2-5 | NA | NA | TRBV27 | 11 | TGTGCCAGCATGGGCCAAGAGACCCAGTACTTC | CASMGQETQYF
TRBJ2-1 | NA | NA | TRBV29-1 | 13 | TGCAGCGTTGCATCAGCCGTCTACAATGAGCAGTTCTTC | CSVASAVYNEQFF
TRBJ2-3 | NA | TRBD2 | TRBV5-1 | 18 | TGCGCCAGCAGCTCGGGACTAGCGGGAGGCCAAACCACAGATACGCAGTATTTT | CASSSGLAGGQTTDTQYF
TRBJ2-5 | NA | TRBD1 | TRBV14 | 15 | TGTGCCAGCAGCGTTAGACCAGGGGGCTTTGAGACCCAGTACTTC | CASSVRPGGFETQYF
TRBJ2-5 | few | TRBD2 | TRBV7-9 | 18 | TGTGCCAGCAGGATCGGGACTAGCGGGATTTACTTCCAAGAGACCCAGTACTTC | CASRIGTSGIYFQETQYF
TRBJ2-2 | few | NA | TRBV7-9 | 12 | TGTGCCAGCAGCCAGACTGGCGGGGAGCTGTTTTTT | CASSQTGGELFF
TRBJ2-1 | NA | TRBD2 | TRBV5-6 | 16 | TGTGCCAGCAGCTTGTCGGGACTAGCGGCGAACAATGAGCAGTTCTTC | CASSLSGLAANNEQFF
TRBJ1-6 | NA | NA | TRBV11-2 | 16 | TGTGCCAGCAGCTTAGAAGGGTCCTCTCTTAATTCACCCCTCCACTTT | CASSLEGSSLNSPLHF
TRBJ2-7 | few | TRBD1 | TRBV6-1 | 13 | TGTGCCAGCAGTCGAGGGGGCGCCTACGAGCAGTACTTC | CASSRGGAYEQYF
TRBJ2-1 | NA | TRBD2 | TRBV12-3/TRBV12-4 | 15 | TGTGCCAGCAGTGAGACTAGCGGGTTCTACAATGAGCAGTTCTTC | CASSETSGFYNEQFF
TRBJ2-2 | NA | NA | TRBV28 | 16 | TGTGCCAGCAGTTTAGCAGGGGACGGAGGCACCGGGGAGCTGTTTTTT | CASSLAGDGGTGELFF
TRBJ2-7 | NA | NA | TRBV7-8 | 15 | TGTGCCAGCAGTCCTAGTTCAGCGGCTAAATACGAGCAGTACTTC | CASSPSSAAKYEQYF
TRBJ2-7 | many | TRBD1 | TRBV28 | 15 | TGTGCCAGCAGCCCCCGTGGACAGGGTTCCTACGAGCAGTACTTC | CASSPRGQGSYEQYF
TRBJ2-1 | NA | NA | TRBV7-6 | 13 | TGTGCTAGCAGCCACCCCCTTACCAATGAGCAGTTCTTC | CASSHPLTNEQFF
TRBJ2-7 | NA | NA | TRBV4-3 | 16 | TGCGCCAGCAGCCAGCAAGGGGGGGCGAATCCCTACGAGCAGTACTTC | CASSQQGGANPYEQYF
TRBJ1-1 | NA | NA | TRBV12-3/TRBV12-4 | 13 | TGTGCCAGCAGTTTAAATGGAGTAACTGAAGCTTTCTTT | CASSLNGVTEAFF
TRBJ2-1 | many | TRBD2 | TRBV7-6 | 17 | TGTGCCAGCAGCTTAGGTCTTCCGGGACTAGCGGGCCAAAACAAGTTCTTC | CASSLGLPGLAGQNKFF
TRBJ2-5 | few | NA | TRBV10-3 | 13 | TGTGCCATCGGGTCGGGGGCAGCAGAGACCCAGTACTTC | CAIGSGAAETQYF
TRBJ2-1 | many | TRBD2 | TRBV6-2/TRBV6-3 | 16 | TGTGCCAGCAGTACCTATAGGACTAGCGGGAGAAGAGAGCAGTTCTTC | CASSTYRTSGRREQFF
TRBJ1-3 | NA | NA | TRBV6-1 | 15 | TGTGCCAGCAGTCCGACAGGCGTCTCTGGAAACACCATATATTTT | CASSPTGVSGNTIYF
TRBJ2-1 | NA | NA | TRBV15 | 13 | TGTGCCACCAGCAGAGATATGGCCCGACGACAGTTCTTC | CATSRDMARRQFF
TRBJ2-2 | NA | NA | TRBV19 | 14 | TGTGCCAGTAGTGCCAAGGCAGGGACCGGGGAGCTGTTTTTT | CASSAKAGTGELFF
TRBJ2-1 | few | NA | TRBV6-1 | 15 | TGTGCCAGCAGTCCAAGACCGAGCTCCTACAATGAGCAGTTCTTC | CASSPRPSSYNEQFF
TRBJ2-3 | NA | NA | TRBV28 | 11 | TGTGCCAGCAGTCTCAGGGGGGTCCTGGATTTT | CASSLRGVLDF
TRBJ2-1 | NA | TRBD2 | TRBV5-6 | 16 | TGTGCCAGCAGCTTGGCCGTGCGGGAGGCCTACAATGAGCAGTTCTTC | CASSLAVREAYNEQFF
TRBJ2-3 | NA | TRBD2 | TRBV5-4 | 16 | TGTGCCAGCAGCCCGGGACTAGCGGTACTAGGGGATACGCAGTATTTT | CASSPGLAVLGDTQYF
TRBJ2-7 | NA | NA | TRBV6-1 | 16 | TGTGCCACGCTCCTAGGGGGGCTAGCGGCTTATGGTGCCCCTGGCTTC | CATLLGGLAAYGAPGF
TRBJ2-5 | NA | NA | TRBV5-5 | 14 | TGTGCCACCCGCAGGGGGGGCCTCCAAGAGACCCAGTACTTC | CATRRGGLQETQYF
TRBJ2-5 | NA | NA | TRBV7-6 | 14 | TGTGCCAGCAGCTTAGTGGCGGCTAAAGAGACCCAGTACTTC | CASSLVAAKETQYF
TRBJ1-2 | few | NA | TRBV4-1 | 15 | TGCGCCAGCAGCCAACCTCCCCAGGGGCACTATGGCTACACCTTC | CASSQPPQGHYGYTF
TRBJ2-3 | many | NA | TRBV7-2 | 13 | TGTGCCAGCAGCTTAGCGACGCGAGATACGCAGTATTTT | CASSLATRDTQYF
TRBJ1-1 | few | NA | TRBV7-2 | 15 | TGTGCCAGCAGTCCCTTTGGGGGGAATCAAGTTGAAGCTTTCTTT | CASSPFGGNQVEAFF
TRBJ2-2 | NA | NA | TRBV4-3 | 16 | TGCGCCAGCAGCCCCCATGAGACCACGAACACCGGGGAGCTGTTTTTT | CASSPHETTNTGELFF
TRBJ1-1 | few | NA | TRBV6-5 | 15 | TGTGCCAGCAGTTCCCGTGGACACCCGAACACTGAAGCTTTCTTT | CASSSRGHPNTEAFF
TRBJ1-4 | NA | NA | TRBV7-2 | 14 | TGTGCCAGCAGCTCCTTGGGCACTAATGAAAAACTGTTTTTT | CASSSLGTNEKLFF
TRBJ2-3 | many | TRBD1 | TRBV12-3/TRBV12-4 | 15 | TGTGCCAGCAGTCGGGACAGGGGGCGGGCAGATACGCAGTATTTT | CASSRDRGRADTQYF
TRBJ2-5 | NA | TRBD1 | TRBV14 | 16 | TGTGCCAGCAGCCAAATACGACAGGGGGCATGGGAGACCCAGTACTTC | CASSQIRQGAWETQYF
TRBJ2-2 | NA | TRBD1 | TRBV30 | 13 | TGTGCCTGGAGCGGACAGGGGGCCGGGGAGCTGTTTTTT | CAWSGQGAGELFF
TRBJ2-2 | NA | NA | TRBV2 | 15 | TGTGCCAGCAGCCTGGCGGCAGGCGAGGCTGGGGAGCTGTTTTTT | CASSLAAGEAGELFF
TRBJ1-3 | NA | NA | TRBV7-2 | 14 | TGTGCCACCTCTGACCGCCGCTCTGGAAACACCATATATTTT | CATSDRRSGNTIYF
TRBJ2-1 | NA | TRBD2 | TRBV19 | 12 | TGTGCCATTGGGACTAGCGGGAGCGAGCAGTTCTTC | CAIGTSGSEQFF
TRBJ2-1 | NA | NA | TRBV5-4 | 15 | TGTGCCAGCAGCTTGGAAGAGCGGGCCAACAATGAGCAGTTCTTC | CASSLEERANNEQFF
TRBJ1-1 | few | NA | TRBV12-3/TRBV12-4 | 15 | TGTGCCAGCAGTCCGCAGGGACGGGTGAACACTGAAGCTTTCTTT | CASSPQGRVNTEAFF
TRBJ2-5 | NA | NA | TRBV6-6 | 14 | TGTGCCAGCAGTTATTCCCCCAGAAGAGAGACCCAGTACTTC | CASSYSPRRETQYF
TRBJ2-1 | few | NA | TRBV6-1 | 15 | TGTGCCAGCAGTGTTGATAGCGGAACATACAATGAGCAGTTCTTC | CASSVDSGTYNEQFF
TRBJ2-7 | NA | TRBD2 | TRBV4-3 | 14 | TGCGCCAGCAGCCAATGGACTAGCGGCTACGAGCAGTACTTC | CASSQWTSGYEQYF
TRBJ2-2 | NA | NA | TRBV19 | 13 | TGTGCCAGTAGTATTCAGCCCACCGGGGAGCTGTTTTTT | CASSIQPTGELFF
TRBJ2-1 | few | TRBD2 | TRBV6-6 | 20 | TGTGCCAGCAGACCCCCCCTTTGGACTAGCGGGAGAGTTAGAGGCGATGAGCAGTTCTTC | CASRPPLWTSGRVRGDEQFF
TRBJ1-5 | NA | NA | TRBV6-6 | 12 | TGTGCCAGCAGTTACACGGGGGGGCCCCAGCATTTT | CASSYTGGPQHF
TRBJ1-2 | NA | TRBD1 | TRBV27 | 17 | TGTGCCAGCAGTCAAGAGGTGGCACAGGGGATTTTCTATGGCTACACCTTC | CASSQEVAQGIFYGYTF
TRBJ2-1 | few | TRBD2 | TRBV6-2/TRBV6-3 | 19 | TGTGCCACCCACACCGGGACTAGCGGGAGGAGGGGGCCCTACAATGAGCAGTTCTTC | CATHTGTSGRRGPYNEQFF
TRBJ1-1 | NA | NA | TRBV7-9 | 14 | TGTGCCAGCAGCTTAGTTGGGGTATCCACTGAAGCTTTCTTT | CASSLVGVSTEAFF
TRBJ1-6 | NA | NA | TRBV6-1 | 15 | TGTGCCAGCAGTTCGGCCATACAGGGAAGTTCACCCCTCCACTTT | CASSSAIQGSSPLHF
TRBJ2-1 | few | NA | TRBV10-2 | 12 | TGCGCCAGCAGTGAGTATGGCCCTGAGCAGTTCTTC | CASSEYGPEQFF